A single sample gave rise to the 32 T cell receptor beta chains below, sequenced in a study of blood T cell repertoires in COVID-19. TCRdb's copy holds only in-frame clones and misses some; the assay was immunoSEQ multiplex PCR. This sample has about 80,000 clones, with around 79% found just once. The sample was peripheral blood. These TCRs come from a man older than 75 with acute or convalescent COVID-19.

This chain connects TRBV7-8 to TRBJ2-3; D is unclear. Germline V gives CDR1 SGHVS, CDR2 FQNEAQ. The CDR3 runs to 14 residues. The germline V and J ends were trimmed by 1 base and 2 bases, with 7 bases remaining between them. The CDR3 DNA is TGTGCCAGCAGCTTAGTGGCTGCCACAGATACGCAGTATTTT. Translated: CASSLVAATDTQYF.

The CDR3 region has the DNA TGCGCCAGCAGCTTGGGTGATAGCGGGGGGCCGTTGTCCTACAATGAGCAGTTCTTC. Translation: CASSLGDSGGPLSYNEQFF. The rearrangement joins TRBV5-1 to TRBJ2-1; TRBD2 matches 10 bases. The V segment lost 0 bases and the J segment 1 base; nucleotides outside the gene matches: 10. The CDR3 totals 19 residues. CDR1 and CDR2 (germline): SGHRS, YFSETQ. The variable domain in full, with the rest retrieved from reference TRBV5-1 and TRBJ2-1, is KAGVTQTPRYLIKTRGQQVTLSCSPISGHRSVSWYQQTPGQGLQFLFEYFSETQRNKGNFPGRFSGRQFSNSRSEMNVSTLELGDSALYLCASSLGDSGGPLSYNEQFFGPGTRLTVL.

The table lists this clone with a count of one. In DNA form, the CDR3 reads TGTGCCAGCAGCTCGCTAGCGGGGGGAGTAGAGACCCAGTACTTC. Residues: CASSSLAGGVETQYF. The V and J genes are TRBV11-2 and TRBJ2-5; 11 bases line up with TRBD2. From germline, CDR1 is SGHAT and CDR2 FQNNGV. The CDR3 covers 15 residues. The trim removed 4 bases at V and 4 bases at J, leaving 5 bases unmatched.

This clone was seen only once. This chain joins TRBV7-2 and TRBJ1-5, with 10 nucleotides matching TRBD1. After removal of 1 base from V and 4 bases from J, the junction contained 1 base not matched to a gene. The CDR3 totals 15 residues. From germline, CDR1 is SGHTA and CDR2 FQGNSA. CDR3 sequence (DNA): TGTGCCAGCAGCTTAGTGGGACAGGGGAATCAGCCCCAGCATTTT. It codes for CASSLVGQGNQPQHF.

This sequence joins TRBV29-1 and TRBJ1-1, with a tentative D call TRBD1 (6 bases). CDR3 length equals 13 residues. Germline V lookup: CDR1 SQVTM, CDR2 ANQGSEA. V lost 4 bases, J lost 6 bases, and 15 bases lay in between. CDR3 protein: CSVARGTSAEAFF. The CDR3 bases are TGCAGCGTTGCACGAGGGACATCCGCTGAAGCTTTCTTT.

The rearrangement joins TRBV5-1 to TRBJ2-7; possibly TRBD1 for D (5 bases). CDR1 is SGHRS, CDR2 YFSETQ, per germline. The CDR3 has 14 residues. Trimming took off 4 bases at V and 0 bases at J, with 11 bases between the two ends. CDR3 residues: CASSLQASSYEQYF. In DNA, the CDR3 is TGCGCCAGCAGCCTACAGGCTTCCTCCTACGAGCAGTACTTC.

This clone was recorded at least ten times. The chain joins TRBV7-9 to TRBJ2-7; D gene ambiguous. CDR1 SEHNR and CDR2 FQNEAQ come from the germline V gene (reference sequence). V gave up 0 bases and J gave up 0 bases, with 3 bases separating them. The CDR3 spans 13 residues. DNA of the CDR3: TGTGCCAGCAGCTTAGCCCTCTCCTACGAGCAGTACTTC. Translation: CASSLALSYEQYF.

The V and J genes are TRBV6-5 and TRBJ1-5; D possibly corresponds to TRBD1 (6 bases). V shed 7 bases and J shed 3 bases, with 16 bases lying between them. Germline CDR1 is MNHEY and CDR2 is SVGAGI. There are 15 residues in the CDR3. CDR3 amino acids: CASTEGGAYNQPQHF. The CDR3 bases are TGTGCCAGCACCGAGGGGGGGGCCTACAATCAGCCCCAGCATTTT.

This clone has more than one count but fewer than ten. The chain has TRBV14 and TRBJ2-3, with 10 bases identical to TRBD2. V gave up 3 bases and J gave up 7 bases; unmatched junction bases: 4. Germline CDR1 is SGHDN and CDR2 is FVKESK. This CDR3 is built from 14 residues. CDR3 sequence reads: CASSQGTSENTQYF. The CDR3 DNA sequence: TGTGCCAGCAGCCAGGGGACTAGCGAGAATACGCAGTATTTT.

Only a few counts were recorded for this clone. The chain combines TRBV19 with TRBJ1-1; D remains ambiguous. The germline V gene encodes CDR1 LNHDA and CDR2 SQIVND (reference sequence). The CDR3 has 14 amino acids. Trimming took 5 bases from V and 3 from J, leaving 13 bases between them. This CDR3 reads CASSLAGSYTEAFF. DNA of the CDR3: TGTGCCAGTAGTTTGGCAGGATCTTACACTGAAGCTTTCTTT.

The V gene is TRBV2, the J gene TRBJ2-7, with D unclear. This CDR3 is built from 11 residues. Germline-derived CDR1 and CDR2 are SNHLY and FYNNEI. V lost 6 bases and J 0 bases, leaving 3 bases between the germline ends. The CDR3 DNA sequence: TGTGCCAGCAGGAGCTCCTACGAGCAGTACTTC. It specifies CASRSSYEQYF.

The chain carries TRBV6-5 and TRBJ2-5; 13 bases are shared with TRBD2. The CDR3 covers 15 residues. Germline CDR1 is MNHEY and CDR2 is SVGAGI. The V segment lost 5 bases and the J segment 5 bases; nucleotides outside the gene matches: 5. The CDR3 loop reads CASSPTSGGWETQYF. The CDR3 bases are TGTGCCAGCAGTCCGACTAGCGGGGGGTGGGAGACCCAGTACTTC.

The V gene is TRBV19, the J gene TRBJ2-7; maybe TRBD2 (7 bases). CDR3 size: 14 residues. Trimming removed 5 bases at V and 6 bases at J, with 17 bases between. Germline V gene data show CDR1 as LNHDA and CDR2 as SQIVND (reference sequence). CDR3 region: CASSGRGTLREQYF. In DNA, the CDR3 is TGTGCCAGTAGTGGGAGGGGGACCCTCCGCGAGCAGTACTTC. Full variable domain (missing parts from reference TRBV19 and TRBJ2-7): DGGITQSPKYLFRKEGQNVTLSCEQNLNHDAMYWYRQDPGQGLRLIYYSQIVNDFQKGDIAEGYSVSREKKESFPLTVTSAQKNPTAFYLCASSGRGTLREQYFGPGTRLTVT.

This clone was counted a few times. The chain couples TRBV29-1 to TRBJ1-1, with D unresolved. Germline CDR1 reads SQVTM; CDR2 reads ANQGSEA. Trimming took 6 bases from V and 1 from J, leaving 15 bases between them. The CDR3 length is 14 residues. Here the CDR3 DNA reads TGCAGCGTATTGGACGGGATAGGGAACACTGAAGCTTTCTTT. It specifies CSVLDGIGNTEAFF.

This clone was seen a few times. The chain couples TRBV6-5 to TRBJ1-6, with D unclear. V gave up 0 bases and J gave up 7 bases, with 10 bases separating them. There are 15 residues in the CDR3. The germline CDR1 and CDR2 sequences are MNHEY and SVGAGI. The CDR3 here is CASSYSSSVNSPLHF. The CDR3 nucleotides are TGTGCCAGCAGTTACTCGAGTTCCGTAAATTCACCCCTCCACTTT.

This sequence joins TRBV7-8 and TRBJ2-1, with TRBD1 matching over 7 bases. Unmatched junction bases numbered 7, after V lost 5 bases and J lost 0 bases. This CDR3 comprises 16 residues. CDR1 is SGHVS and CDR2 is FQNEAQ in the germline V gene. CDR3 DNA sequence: TGTGCCAGCAGCGCCAGACAGGGAAGCTCCTACAATGAGCAGTTCTTC. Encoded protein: CASSARQGSSYNEQFF.

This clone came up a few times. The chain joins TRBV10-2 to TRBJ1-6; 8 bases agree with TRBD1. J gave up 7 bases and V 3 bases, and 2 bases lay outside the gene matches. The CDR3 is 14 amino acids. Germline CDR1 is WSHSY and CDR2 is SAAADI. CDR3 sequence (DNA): TGCGCCAGCAGTGATCAGGGGGCCAATTCACCCCTCCACTTT. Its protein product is CASSDQGANSPLHF.

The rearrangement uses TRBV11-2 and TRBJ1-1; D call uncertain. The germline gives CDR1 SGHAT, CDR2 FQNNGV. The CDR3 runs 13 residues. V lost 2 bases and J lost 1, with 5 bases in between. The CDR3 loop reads CASSLQENTEAFF. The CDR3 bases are TGTGCCAGCAGCTTACAGGAGAACACTGAAGCTTTCTTT.

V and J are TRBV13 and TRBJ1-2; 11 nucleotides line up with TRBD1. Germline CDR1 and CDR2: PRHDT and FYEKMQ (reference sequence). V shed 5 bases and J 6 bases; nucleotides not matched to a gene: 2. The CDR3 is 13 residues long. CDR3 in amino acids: CASSAGQGDGYTF. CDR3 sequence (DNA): TGTGCCAGCAGCGCGGGACAGGGGGATGGCTACACCTTC.

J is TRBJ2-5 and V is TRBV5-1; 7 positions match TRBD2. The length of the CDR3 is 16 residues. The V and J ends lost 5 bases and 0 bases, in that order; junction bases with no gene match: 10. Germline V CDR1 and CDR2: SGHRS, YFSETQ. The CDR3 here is CASRVSGAGNQETQYF. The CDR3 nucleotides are TGCGCCAGCAGAGTCAGCGGGGCTGGTAACCAAGAGACCCAGTACTTC.

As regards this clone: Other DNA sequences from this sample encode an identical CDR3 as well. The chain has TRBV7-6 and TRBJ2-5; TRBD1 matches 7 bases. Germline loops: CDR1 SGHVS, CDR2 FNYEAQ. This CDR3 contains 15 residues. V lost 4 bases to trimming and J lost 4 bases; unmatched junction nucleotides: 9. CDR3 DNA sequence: TGTGCCAGCAGCTCCGCGAGGACAGGACGAGAGACCCAGTACTTC. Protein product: CASSSARTGRETQYF.

The CDR3 sequence is CAWSGTYNSPLHF. As DNA, the CDR3 is TGTGCCTGGAGTGGTACCTATAATTCACCCCTCCACTTT. The chain links TRBV30 to TRBJ1-6, with D unclear. V was shortened by 1 base and J by 2 bases, with 3 bases between the two germline ends. Germline CDR1 reads GTSNPN; CDR2 reads SVGIG (reference sequence). CDR3 length: 13 residues.

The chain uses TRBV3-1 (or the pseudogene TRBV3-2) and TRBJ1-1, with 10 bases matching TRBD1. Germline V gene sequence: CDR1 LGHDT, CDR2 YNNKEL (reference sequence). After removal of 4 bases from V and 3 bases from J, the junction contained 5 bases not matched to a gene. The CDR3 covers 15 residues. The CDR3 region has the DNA TGTGCCAGCAGCCCGACAGGGGGCGCGGACACTGAAGCTTTCTTT. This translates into CASSPTGGADTEAFF.

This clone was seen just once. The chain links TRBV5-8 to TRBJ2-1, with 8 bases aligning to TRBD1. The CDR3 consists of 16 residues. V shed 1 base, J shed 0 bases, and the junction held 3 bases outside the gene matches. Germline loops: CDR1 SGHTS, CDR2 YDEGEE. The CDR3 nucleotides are TGTGCCAGCAGCTTGCGGACAGGGTACTCCTACAATGAGCAGTTCTTC. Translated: CASSLRTGYSYNEQFF. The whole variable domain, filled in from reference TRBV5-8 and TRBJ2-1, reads EAGVTQSPTHLIKTRGQQATLRCSPISGHTSVYWYQQALGLGLQFLLWYDEGEERNRGNFPPRFSGRQFPNYSSELNVNALELEDSALYLCASSLRTGYSYNEQFFGPGTRLTVL.

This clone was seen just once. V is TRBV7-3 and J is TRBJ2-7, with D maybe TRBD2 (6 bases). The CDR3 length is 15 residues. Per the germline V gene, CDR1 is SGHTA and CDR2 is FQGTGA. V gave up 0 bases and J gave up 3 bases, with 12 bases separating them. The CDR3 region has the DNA TGTGCCAGCAGCTTAACGGGACTCCCTATCTACGAGCAGTACTTC. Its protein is CASSLTGLPIYEQYF.

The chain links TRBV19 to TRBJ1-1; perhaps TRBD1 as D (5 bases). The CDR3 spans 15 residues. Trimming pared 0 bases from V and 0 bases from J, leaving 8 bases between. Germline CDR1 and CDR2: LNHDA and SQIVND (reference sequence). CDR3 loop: CASSIEGVMNTEAFF. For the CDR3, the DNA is TGTGCCAGTAGTATAGAAGGGGTTATGAACACTGAAGCTTTCTTT.

CDR3 residues: CASPTSGGTNTGELFF. CDR3 nucleotides: TGTGCCAGCCCTACCTCGGGGGGGACGAACACCGGGGAGCTGTTTTTT. The V call is TRBV7-9, the J call TRBJ2-2; 8 bases align to TRBD2. This CDR3 is 16 amino acids long. Looked up from germline, CDR1 is SEHNR and CDR2 is FQNEAQ (reference sequence). Unmatched junction bases numbered 8, after V lost 8 bases and J lost 0 bases.

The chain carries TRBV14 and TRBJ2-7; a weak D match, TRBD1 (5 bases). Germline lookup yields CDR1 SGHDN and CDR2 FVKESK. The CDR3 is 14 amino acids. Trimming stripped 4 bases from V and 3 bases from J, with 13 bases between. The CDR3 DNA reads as TGTGCCAGCAGCCCTATGAACAGGATCTACGAGCAGTACTTC. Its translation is CASSPMNRIYEQYF.

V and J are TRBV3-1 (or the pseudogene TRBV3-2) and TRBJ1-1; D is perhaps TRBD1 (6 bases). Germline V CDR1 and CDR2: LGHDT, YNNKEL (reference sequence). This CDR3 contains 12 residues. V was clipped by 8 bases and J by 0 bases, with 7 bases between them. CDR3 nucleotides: TGTGCCAGCGGGACATTGAACACTGAAGCTTTCTTT. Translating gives CASGTLNTEAFF.

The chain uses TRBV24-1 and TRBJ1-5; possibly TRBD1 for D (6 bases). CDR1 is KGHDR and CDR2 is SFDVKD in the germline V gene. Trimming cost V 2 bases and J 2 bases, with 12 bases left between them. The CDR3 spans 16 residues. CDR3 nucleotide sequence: TGTGCCACCAGTGATTCGGTCAGGGGAGGCAATCAGCCCCAGCATTTT. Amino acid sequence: CATSDSVRGGNQPQHF.

The CDR3 region is CASSGGQRTTNEKLFF. The CDR3 nucleotides are TGTGCCAGCAGCGGCGGACAAAGAACCACTAATGAAAAACTGTTTTTT. The chain recombines TRBV7-9 with TRBJ1-4; TRBD1 is a possible D gene (5 bases). Deletions cut 5 bases from V and 2 bases from J, with 15 bases between. CDR1 is SEHNR, CDR2 FQNEAQ, per germline (reference sequence). The CDR3 contains 16 residues. Full variable domain (missing parts from reference TRBV7-9 and TRBJ1-4): DTGVSQNPRHKITKRGQNVTFRCDPISEHNRLYWYRQTLGQGPEFLTYFQNEAQLEKSRLLSDRFSAERPKGSFSTLEIQRTEQGDSAMYLCASSGGQRTTNEKLFFGSGTQLSVL.

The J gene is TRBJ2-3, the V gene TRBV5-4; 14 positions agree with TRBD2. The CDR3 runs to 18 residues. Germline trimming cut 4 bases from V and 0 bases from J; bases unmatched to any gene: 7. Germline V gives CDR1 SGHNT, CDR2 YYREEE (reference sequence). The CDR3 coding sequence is TGTGCCAGCAGCGCCGGATGGACTAGCGGGGGGAGCACAGATACGCAGTATTTT. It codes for CASSAGWTSGGSTDTQYF.